Following are 32 T cell receptor beta chains from one sample sequenced in a study of blood T cell repertoires in COVID-19. Assay used: immunoSEQ multiplex PCR; TCRdb lists only in-frame clones, some missing. Of under 300,000 clones in the sample, roughly nine tenths were seen once. The material sequenced was peripheral blood. Every receptor here comes from a man aged 50 or older with acute or convalescent COVID-19.

This chain joins TRBV12-5 and TRBJ2-7; 7 positions match TRBD1. The CDR3 covers 13 residues. V gave up 6 bases and J gave up 6 bases; unmatched junction bases: 8. Germline-derived CDR1 and CDR2 are LGHNT and FRNRAP. This chain's CDR3 is CASGPTGTGEQYF. DNA for the CDR3: TGTGCTAGTGGCCCGACAGGGACGGGCGAGCAGTACTTC.

The V call is TRBV3-1 (or the pseudogene TRBV3-2), the J call TRBJ1-2, with 9 bases aligning to TRBD1. The CDR3 loop spans 14 amino acids. Looked up from germline, CDR1 is LGHDT and CDR2 is YNNKEL (reference sequence). J lost 4 bases, V lost 6 bases, and 6 bases had no gene match. The CDR3 region has the DNA TGTGCCAGCAGTAGACAGGGGGGCTCCTATGGCTACACCTTC. It yields the protein CASSRQGGSYGYTF.

In this sample, this clone turned up a few times. The rearrangement links TRBV2 to TRBJ2-3; D is undetermined. The V end lost 6 bases, the J end lost 6 bases, and 13 bases lay between the germline ends. Looked up from germline, CDR1 is SNHLY and CDR2 is FYNNEI. The CDR3 is made up of 13 amino acids. CDR3 sequence: CASRGPFRDTQYF. The CDR3 DNA reads as TGTGCCAGCAGGGGCCCTTTTCGGGATACGCAGTATTTT. The complete variable domain, with remaining parts taken from reference TRBV2 and TRBJ2-3, reads EPEVTQTPSHQVTQMGQEVILRCVPISNHLYFYWYRQILGQKVEFLVSFYNNEISEKSEIFDDQFSVERPDGSNFTLKIRSTKLEDSAMYFCASRGPFRDTQYFGPGTRLTVL.

The rearrangement joins TRBV6-5 to TRBJ1-4, with D possibly TRBD1 on 5 matching bases. Germline lookup yields CDR1 MNHEY and CDR2 SVGAGI. V was pared by 7 bases and J by 8 bases, with 17 bases between. The CDR3 length is 14 residues. The CDR3 sequence: CASKKRGLEEKLFF. DNA of the CDR3: TGTGCCAGCAAAAAAAGGGGACTTGAGGAAAAACTGTTTTTT.

V is TRBV5-1 and J is TRBJ2-3, with TRBD1 matching 8 bases. Trimming cost V 3 bases and J 2 bases; bases outside gene matches: 5. Germline V gene lookup returns CDR1 SGHRS and CDR2 YFSETQ. This CDR3 contains 15 residues. The CDR3 nucleotides are TGCGCCAGCAGCTGGGGACAGGTCTTCACAGATACGCAGTATTTT. Amino acids: CASSWGQVFTDTQYF.

This chain joins TRBV30 and TRBJ2-7, with 11 bases matching TRBD1. The CDR3 loop spans 15 amino acids. Germline V gene data show CDR1 as GTSNPN and CDR2 as SVGIG (reference sequence). V lost 2 bases to trimming and J lost 7 bases; unmatched junction nucleotides: 10. The CDR3 bases are TGTGCCTGGAGTAAGAGGACAGGGGGCATACGGGAGCAGTACTTC. It encodes CAWSKRTGGIREQYF. The full variable domain, with the rest looked up from reference TRBV30 and TRBJ2-7, is SQTIHQWPATLVQPVGSPLSLECTVEGTSNPNLYWYRQAAGRGLQLLFYSVGIGQISSEVPQNLSASRPQDRQFILSSKKLLLSDSGFYLCAWSKRTGGIREQYFGPGTRLTVT.

This clone has just a few counts. This chain connects TRBV16 to TRBJ2-7, with 7 bases aligning to TRBD1. This CDR3 has 13 residues. V shed 3 bases, J shed 4 bases, and the junction held 3 bases outside the gene matches. Germline CDR1 is KGHSY and CDR2 is FQNENV. CDR3 protein: CASSHPGQYEQYF. The CDR3 nucleotides read TGTGCCAGCAGCCACCCGGGACAGTACGAGCAGTACTTC.

The V call is TRBV5-1, the J call TRBJ2-2; 10 nucleotides match TRBD1. Unmatched junction bases numbered 11, after V lost 4 bases and J lost 5 bases. Germline lookup yields CDR1 SGHRS and CDR2 YFSETQ. The CDR3 spans 17 residues. The CDR3, as DNA: TGCGCCAGCAGCATGGGACCGGGACAGGGGTGGACCGGGGAGCTGTTTTTT. Its translation is CASSMGPGQGWTGELFF.

The chain joins TRBV5-6 to TRBJ2-4; 9 bases align to TRBD2. The CDR3 length is 14 residues. CDR1 is SGHDT, CDR2 YYEEEE, per germline. The V segment lost 6 bases and the J segment 8 bases; nucleotides outside the gene matches: 9. CDR3 region: CASNKRGVSDIQYF. In DNA, the CDR3 is TGTGCCAGCAACAAGCGGGGGGTATCGGACATTCAGTACTTC.

Only one count was recorded for this clone. The chain links TRBV4-1 to TRBJ2-5; the D gene is possibly TRBD2 (7 bases). CDR1 MGHRA and CDR2 YSYEKL come from the germline V gene. V lost 4 bases to trimming and J lost 1 base, with 13 bases between them. This CDR3 is 15 amino acids long. The CDR3 DNA sequence: TGCGCCAGCAGCCGTGTAGGGGGGGTCCAAGAGACCCAGTACTTC. Protein: CASSRVGGVQETQYF.

This chain joins TRBV5-1 and TRBJ2-7, with D possibly TRBD1 on 6 matching bases. CDR1 and CDR2 (germline): SGHRS, YFSETQ. CDR3 length: 15 amino acids. V was trimmed by 2 bases and J by 3 bases, leaving 15 bases between them. CDR3 region: CASSFGTPRLYEQYF. DNA for the CDR3: TGCGCCAGCAGCTTCGGGACACCCAGACTCTACGAGCAGTACTTC.

This chain uses TRBV7-3 with TRBJ1-2; weak D call: TRBD1 (5 bases). The ends were cut back, 0 bases at V and 6 bases at J, with 8 bases in the middle. The CDR3 runs 13 residues. CDR1 and CDR2 from the germline V gene are SGHTA and FQGTGA. The CDR3 sequence: CASSLTPRDGYTF. Written as DNA, the CDR3 is TGTGCCAGCAGCTTAACTCCCAGGGATGGCTACACCTTC.

The J gene is TRBJ2-5, the V gene TRBV24-1; D perhaps matches TRBD2 (6 bases). CDR1 is KGHDR and CDR2 is SFDVKD in the germline V gene. V was pared by 5 bases and J by 5 bases, with 20 bases between. CDR3 length equals 16 residues. CDR3 nucleotide sequence: TGTGCCACCAGTGCCCCTACAGCGGGCCAACGGGAGACCCAGTACTTC. This codes for CATSAPTAGQRETQYF.

This clone was found once. The CDR3 nucleotides read TGCGCCAGCAGCTTGTGGGCGGGCGGATCCTACGAGCAGTACTTC. Its protein product is CASSLWAGGSYEQYF. V gene TRBV5-1 combines with J gene TRBJ2-7; weak D call: TRBD2 (5 bases). CDR3 length equals 15 residues. The V gene's germline CDR1 is SGHRS and CDR2 YFSETQ. V was trimmed by 1 base and J by 1 base, leaving 12 bases between them.

V is TRBV7-6 and J is TRBJ1-2; no clear D gene. The CDR3 is 16 residues long. V gave up 4 bases and J gave up 4 bases, with 19 bases separating them. Germline CDR1 reads SGHVS; CDR2 reads FNYEAQ. CDR3 region: CASSSSLLRGPYGYTF. As DNA, the CDR3 is TGTGCCAGCAGCTCCTCCCTTCTGCGGGGTCCCTATGGCTACACCTTC.

The CDR3 here is CASSRAGGEQYF. The CDR3 region has the DNA TGTGCCAGCAGCCGTGCGGGCGGCGAGCAGTACTTC. This chain joins TRBV3-1 (or the pseudogene TRBV3-2) and TRBJ2-7; maybe TRBD2 (5 bases). The CDR3 covers 12 residues. Germline CDR1 LGHDT, CDR2 YNNKEL (reference sequence). Trimming cost V 4 bases and J 6 bases, with 10 bases left between them.

This sequence joins TRBV3-1 (or the pseudogene TRBV3-2) and TRBJ1-1; D gene ambiguous. The CDR3 extends over 14 amino acids. The V gene's germline CDR1 is LGHDT and CDR2 YNNKEL (reference sequence). Trimming left V 1 base short and J 5 bases short, with 11 bases between. CDR3 nucleotides: TGTGCCAGCAGCCAAGCCGGGAGCGAGACTGAAGCTTTCTTT. Translating it yields CASSQAGSETEAFF.

V is TRBV30 and J is TRBJ2-2, with a tentative D call TRBD2 (6 bases). Germline CDR1 GTSNPN, CDR2 SVGIG (reference sequence). This CDR3 comprises 14 residues. V was clipped by 5 bases and J by 4 bases, with 14 bases between them. CDR3 nucleotide sequence: TGTGCCTGGGAGGAGGGCCCGGGCACCGGGGAGCTGTTTTTT. This codes for CAWEEGPGTGELFF.

The chain couples TRBV3-1 (or the pseudogene TRBV3-2) to TRBJ2-3; 9 bases fit TRBD1. Germline loops: CDR1 LGHDT, CDR2 YNNKEL (reference sequence). The ends lost 6 bases at V and 4 bases at J; junction bases unmatched: 2. This CDR3 is 13 amino acids long. This CDR3 reads CASRGTGPDTQYF. CDR3 sequence (DNA): TGTGCCAGCAGAGGGACAGGGCCAGATACGCAGTATTTT.

The chain has TRBV2 and TRBJ1-2, with D possibly matching TRBD1 (5 bases). Germline V gives CDR1 SNHLY, CDR2 FYNNEI. The V and J ends lost 7 bases and 6 bases respectively, with 15 bases between them. This CDR3 is built from 13 residues. DNA of the CDR3: TGTGCCAGCATTATCGGGGGAATCGATGGCTACACCTTC. Translation: CASIIGGIDGYTF.

V usage is TRBV7-2 and J usage is TRBJ2-7; D remains unclear. The CDR3 runs to 15 residues. Trimming took off 0 bases at V and 0 bases at J, with 9 bases between the two ends. CDR1 and CDR2 (germline): SGHTA, FQGNSA. The CDR3 reads CASSLAGSSSYEQYF. CDR3 DNA: TGTGCCAGCAGCTTAGCGGGCTCCAGCTCCTACGAGCAGTACTTC.

V gene TRBV6-5 combines with J gene TRBJ1-1; D remains unclear. Deletions cut 6 bases from V and 3 bases from J, with 14 bases between. The CDR3 loop spans 14 amino acids. Germline loops: CDR1 MNHEY, CDR2 SVGAGI. CDR3 residues: CASRKESPDTEAFF. DNA for the CDR3: TGTGCCAGCAGGAAGGAGTCCCCCGACACTGAAGCTTTCTTT.

The CDR3: CASSTIQGRDGYTF. The CDR3 bases are TGCGCCAGCAGCACCATTCAGGGGAGGGATGGCTACACCTTC. The chain couples TRBV5-1 to TRBJ1-2; possible D gene TRBD1, 6 bases. The CDR3 runs to 14 residues. V lost 4 bases to trimming and J lost 6 bases, with 16 bases between them. Looked up from germline, CDR1 is SGHRS and CDR2 is YFSETQ. Filled out from reference TRBV5-1 and TRBJ1-2, the complete variable domain reads KAGVTQTPRYLIKTRGQQVTLSCSPISGHRSVSWYQQTPGQGLQFLFEYFSETQRNKGNFPGRFSGRQFSNSRSEMNVSTLELGDSALYLCASSTIQGRDGYTFGSGTRLTVV.

This chain joins TRBV21-1 and TRBJ2-7; the table's D call, TRBD2, has no DNA check behind it. TRBV21-1 is termed a pseudogene. The CDR3 has 18 amino acids. The chain's CDR3 is CASSKVLPITTTSYEQYF. The CDR3 DNA follows: TGTGCCAGCAGCAAAGTTCTACCTATCACCACCACCTCCTACGAGCAGTACTTC.

The CDR3 loop is CASSSRASGDRETQYF. In DNA form, the CDR3 reads TGTGCCAGCAGCTCCCGGGCTAGCGGGGATCGTGAGACCCAGTACTTC. The chain combines TRBV11-2 with TRBJ2-5; 9 bases fit TRBD2. Germline values: CDR1 SGHAT, CDR2 FQNNGV. J was trimmed by 5 bases and V by 4 bases; bases with no gene match: 11. The CDR3 runs 16 residues.

The chain recombines TRBV19 with TRBJ2-3; TRBD2 aligns across 9 bases. In germline, CDR1 is LNHDA, CDR2 SQIVND (reference sequence). V shed 3 bases and J 4 bases; nucleotides not matched to a gene: 5. CDR3 length equals 15 residues. The CDR3 sequence is CASSIRRGGSDTQYF. CDR3 sequence (DNA): TGTGCCAGTAGTATTCGGCGGGGGGGCTCAGATACGCAGTATTTT.

The rearrangement uses TRBV11-1 and TRBJ2-5; 7 bases line up with TRBD1. Trimming cost V 5 bases and J 3 bases; bases outside gene matches: 6. CDR1 is SGHAT and CDR2 is FQDESV in the germline V gene (reference sequence). This CDR3 is built from 14 residues. CDR3 sequence: CASSPPGQKETQYF. CDR3 bases: TGTGCCAGCAGCCCCCCGGGACAGAAAGAGACCCAGTACTTC.

The gene calls are TRBV19 and TRBJ1-6, with no clear D. CDR1 and CDR2 (germline): LNHDA, SQIVND (reference sequence). V shed 6 bases and J shed 0 bases, with 12 bases lying between them. The length of the CDR3 is 16 residues. CDR3 region: CASRDSRSSYNSPLHF. CDR3 in DNA: TGTGCCAGTAGGGACTCACGTTCCTCCTATAATTCACCCCTCCACTTT.

This clone was counted once. The chain links TRBV30 to TRBJ1-5; a weak D match, TRBD1 (5 bases). CDR1 is GTSNPN, CDR2 SVGIG, per germline (reference sequence). This CDR3 is built from 15 residues. Trimming removed 0 bases from V and 6 bases from J, with 15 bases in between. The CDR3 is CAWSVGGGSGQPQHF. CDR3 DNA: TGTGCCTGGAGTGTAGGTGGGGGGTCCGGTCAGCCCCAGCATTTT.

The chain has TRBV7-9 and TRBJ1-2; 8 positions match TRBD1. CDR3 length equals 15 residues. V trimming: 1 base; J trimming: 4 bases; junction bases outside the gene matches: 5. Germline CDR1 and CDR2: SEHNR and FQNEAQ (reference sequence). The CDR3 nucleotides read TGTGCCAGCAGCTTAGGACAGGGGTTCGGCTATGGCTACACCTTC. This gives the protein CASSLGQGFGYGYTF.

The chain carries TRBV12-3 or TRBV12-4 and TRBJ2-7; tentatively, D is TRBD2 (5 bases). The CDR3 is 13 amino acids. Trimming took off 6 bases at V and 3 bases at J, with 12 bases between the two ends. The CDR3 DNA is TGTGCCAGCAGCCCCGGGATTTACTACGAGCAGTACTTC. It encodes CASSPGIYYEQYF.

This chain connects TRBV11-2 to TRBJ2-3; TRBD1 matches 9 bases. This CDR3 is 14 amino acids long. Germline trimming cut 1 base from V and 4 bases from J; bases unmatched to any gene: 0. Germline values: CDR1 SGHAT, CDR2 FQNNGV. The CDR3 nucleotides read TGTGCCAGCAGCTTAGGACAGGGGGCAGATACGCAGTATTTT. This encodes CASSLGQGADTQYF.